This T cell receptor (beta chain) emerged from a study of T cells in narcolepsy. Background on the study: Healthy controls were enrolled alongside patients with narcolepsy type 1 or type 2.

Generated by immunoSEQ multiplex PCR, the TCRdb table keeps only in-frame clones and is missing some. The sample lists 12,000 or so clones, around 94% occurring once. Study-level points and caveats: In some patient and control memory CD4+ samples, autoreactive clones were absent. Healthy controls reportedly lacked the autoreactive clonotypes serially found in patients' blood.

This clone has only one observation. Antigen unknown. This CDR3 is built from 15 residues. Trimming cost V 1 base and J 7 bases; bases outside gene matches: 7. Germline V CDR1 and CDR2: SGHVS, FNYEAQ. Sequenced: CD45RA- memory CD4+ T cells from PBMCs. This clonotype was sampled from a human donor with narcolepsy. The chain links TRBV7-6 to TRBJ1-2; 9 nucleotides match TRBD1. The CDR3 spells CASSLEGTGLGGYTF. The CDR3, as DNA: TGTGCCAGCAGCTTAGAAGGGACAGGGTTGGGTGGCTACACCTTC.